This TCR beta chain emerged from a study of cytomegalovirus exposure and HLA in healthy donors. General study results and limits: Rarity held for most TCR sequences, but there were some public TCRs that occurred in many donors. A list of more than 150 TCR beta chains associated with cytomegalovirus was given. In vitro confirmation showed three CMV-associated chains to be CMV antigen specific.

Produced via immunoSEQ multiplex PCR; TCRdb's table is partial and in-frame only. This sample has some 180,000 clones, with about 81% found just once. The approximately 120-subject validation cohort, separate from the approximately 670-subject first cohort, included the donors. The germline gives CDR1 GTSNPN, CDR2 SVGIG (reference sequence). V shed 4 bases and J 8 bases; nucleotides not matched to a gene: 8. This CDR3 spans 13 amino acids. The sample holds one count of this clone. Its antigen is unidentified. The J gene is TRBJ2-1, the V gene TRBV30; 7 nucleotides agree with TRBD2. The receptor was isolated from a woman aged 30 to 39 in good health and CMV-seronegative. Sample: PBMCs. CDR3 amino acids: CAWTTAGTHEQFF. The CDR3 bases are TGTGCCTGGACGACAGCGGGGACCCATGAGCAGTTCTTC.